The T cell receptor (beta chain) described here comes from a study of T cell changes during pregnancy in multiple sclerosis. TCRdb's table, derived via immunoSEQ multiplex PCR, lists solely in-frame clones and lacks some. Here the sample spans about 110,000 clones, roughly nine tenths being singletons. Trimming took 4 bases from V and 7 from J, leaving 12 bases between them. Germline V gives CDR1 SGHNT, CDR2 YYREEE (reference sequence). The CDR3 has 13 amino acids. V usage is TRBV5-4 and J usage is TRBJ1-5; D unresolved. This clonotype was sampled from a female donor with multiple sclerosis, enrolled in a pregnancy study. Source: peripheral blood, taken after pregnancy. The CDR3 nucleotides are TGTGCCAGCAGCCTCGACGGGTCACAGCCCCAGCATTTT. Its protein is CASSLDGSQPQHF.